This T cell receptor beta chain came from a study of cytomegalovirus exposure and HLA in healthy donors. The germline V gene encodes CDR1 SNHLY and CDR2 FYNNEI. Trimming removed 8 bases at V and 4 bases at J, with 13 bases between. The CDR3 is made up of 13 amino acids. PCR primers comprised 60 Vbeta and 13 Jbeta primers. Sequencing used immunoSEQ multiplex PCR; TCRdb keeps in-frame clones, though not all of them. The sample lists 180,000 or so clones; about 75% were seen once. This sequence joins TRBV2 and TRBJ2-3; D unclear. The clonotype comes from a man aged 50 to 60 in good health and CMV-seropositive. Specimen: PBMCs. In DNA, the CDR3 is TGTGCCAGCTCCCCCGAGTGGTCAGATACGCAGTATTTT. Translation: CASSPEWSDTQYF.